Below are 13 T cell receptor beta chains sequenced from a single sample in a study of OX40 agonist ivuxolimab in advanced cancers. Here immunoSEQ multiplex PCR was the method, and the copy in TCRdb shows in-frame clones only, minus some. The sample yields tens of thousands of clones, approximately 87% seen once. The material was CD4+ or CD8+ T cells sorted from blood, obtained in a trial of the OX40 agonist ivuxolimab. The receptors come from an adult with an advanced solid tumor such as melanoma, head and neck, liver or kidney cancer.

Note on this clone: Since a far larger clone is one base different, this is likely a read error. Other DNA sequences in this specimen translate into the identical CDR3. The chain couples TRBV7-2 to TRBJ2-1; TRBD2 matches at 9 bases. Trimming took 5 bases from V and 4 from J; bases not matched to a gene: 6. The V gene's germline CDR1 is SGHTA and CDR2 FQGNSA. This CDR3 region has 15 residues. CDR3 coding DNA: TGTGCCAGCAGCCAAGAGCGGGGGGCATACAATGAGCAGTTCTTC. It encodes CASSQERGAYNEQFF.

The chain joins TRBV11-2 to TRBJ1-6, with TRBD1 as a possible D gene (5 bases). This CDR3 region has 18 residues. Between the trimmed V and J ends, which lost 4 bases and 0 bases, there was a span of 16 bases. Germline-derived CDR1 and CDR2 are SGHAT and FQNNGV. The CDR3 sequence is CASSSSGRFSSYNSPLHF. The CDR3 DNA reads TGTGCCAGCAGCTCCTCGGGACGGTTCAGCTCCTATAATTCACCCCTCCACTTT.

The rearrangement joins TRBV4-1 to TRBJ2-7; no clear D gene. The CDR3 extends over 16 amino acids. V gave up 0 bases and J gave up 3 bases, with 15 bases separating them. Per germline, CDR1 MGHRA and CDR2 YSYEKL. The CDR3, as DNA: TGCGCCAGCAGCCAAGATCCCCAAGGTTTACACTACGAGCAGTACTTC. Protein: CASSQDPQGLHYEQYF.

This chain links TRBV10-2 with TRBJ2-7; the D gene is possibly TRBD2 (5 bases). Looked up from germline, CDR1 is WSHSY and CDR2 is SAAADI. The CDR3 runs to 13 residues. With 9 bases removed from V and 6 bases from J, the gap between germline ends came to 18 bases. The CDR3 region has the DNA TGCGCCAGTTCGGGGTTAAGGTCGTCCGAGCAGTACTTC. Residues: CASSGLRSSEQYF.

This chain links TRBV11-2 with TRBJ1-1; TRBD1 is a possible D gene (5 bases). This CDR3 region has 14 residues. Germline CDR1 reads SGHAT; CDR2 reads FQNNGV. Trimming took off 3 bases at V and 1 base at J, with 9 bases between the two ends. The CDR3 region is CASSLAGTNTEAFF. The CDR3 region has the DNA TGTGCCAGCAGCTTGGCAGGGACGAACACTGAAGCTTTCTTT. The complete variable domain, with remaining parts taken from reference TRBV11-2 and TRBJ1-1, reads EAGVAQSPRYKIIEKRQSVAFWCNPISGHATLYWYQQILGQGPKLLIQFQNNGVVDDSQLPKDRFSAERLKGVDSTLKIQPAKLEDSAVYLCASSLAGTNTEAFFGQGTRLTVV.

This clone has just one count. The V and J genes are TRBV29-1 and TRBJ1-4; D call uncertain. The CDR3 loop spans 13 amino acids. Trimming stripped 2 bases from V and 4 bases from J, with 8 bases between. The V gene's germline CDR1 is SQVTM and CDR2 ANQGSEA. Written as DNA, the CDR3 is TGCAGCGTTGAAAGTGACAATAATGAAAAACTGTTTTTT. Translation gives CSVESDNNEKLFF.

Only a few counts were recorded for this clone. The junction differs from germline at one of its ends, possibly a read error. J is TRBJ1-4 and V is TRBV6-7; no reliable D call. TRBV6-7 carries the ORF label, with uncertain function. The CDR3 has 10 amino acids. CDR3: CASPPSFLVF. In nucleotides, the CDR3 is TGTGCCTCGCCCCCTTCGTTCTTGGTTTTT.

The chain carries TRBV9 and TRBJ2-3; TRBD2 aligns across 11 bases. The ends lost 1 base at V and 1 base at J; junction bases unmatched: 2. Per the germline V gene, CDR1 is SGDLS and CDR2 is YYNGEE. The CDR3 has 16 amino acids. CDR3 in DNA: TGTGCCAGCAGCGTATTAGCGGGGGGGGGCACAGATACGCAGTATTTT. The encoded protein is CASSVLAGGGTDTQYF.

The chain carries TRBV10-3 and TRBJ1-2; D gene ambiguous. The CDR3 is 16 residues long. Germline loops: CDR1 ENHRY, CDR2 SYGVKD. Trimming removed 3 bases from V and 2 bases from J, with 16 bases in between. CDR3 in amino acids: CAISEELSGLNYGYTF. CDR3 in DNA: TGTGCCATCAGTGAAGAGTTGAGCGGCCTCAACTATGGCTACACCTTC.

V is TRBV19 and J is TRBJ1-1; D is uncertain. Germline CDR1 is LNHDA and CDR2 is SQIVND (reference sequence). The CDR3 totals 14 residues. V lost 6 bases and J lost 3, with 14 bases in between. CDR3 DNA: TGTGCCAGTAGGGTACTTTATGGGGACACTGAAGCTTTCTTT. This encodes CASRVLYGDTEAFF.

The chain recombines TRBV10-3 with TRBJ2-7; TRBD2 aligns across 9 bases. This CDR3 contains 16 residues. In germline, CDR1 is ENHRY, CDR2 SYGVKD. The trim removed 7 bases at V and 6 bases at J, leaving 16 bases unmatched. In nucleotides, the CDR3 is TGTGCCATCAAGCCTAGCGGGGCGGCGAGGGAGGGCGAGCAGTACTTC. Translation gives CAIKPSGAAREGEQYF.

The genes are TRBV5-6 and TRBJ1-2; D uncertain. The ends were cut back, 4 bases at V and 3 bases at J, with 13 bases in the middle. The CDR3 length is 14 residues. Germline loops: CDR1 SGHDT, CDR2 YYEEEE. The CDR3 coding sequence is TGTGCCAGCAGCCCTGGCGGCGGAGACTATGGCTACACCTTC. This translates into CASSPGGGDYGYTF.

The V gene is TRBV4-1, the J gene TRBJ2-3; weak D call: TRBD2 (7 bases). The germline CDR1 and CDR2 sequences are MGHRA and YSYEKL. The CDR3 runs 14 residues. V lost 3 bases and J lost 4, with 11 bases in between. CDR3 DNA: TGCGCCAGCAGCCAGGGGGGGGGCCCAGATACGCAGTATTTT. Protein: CASSQGGGPDTQYF.